This TCR beta chain was captured by sequencing in a study of OX40 agonist ivuxolimab in advanced cancers. Regarding the complete study: Ivuxolimab was an agonistic, fully human IgG2 monoclonal antibody directed against OX40 (CD134), a costimulatory receptor. In the dose-escalation cohort, around 80% of patients were male, and the mean age was around 65 years with a range of roughly 20 to 80. Prior anti-PD-1, anti-PD-L1 or anti-CTLA-4 therapy was permitted, and checkpoint inhibitors had been received by about two fifths of dose-escalation patients. Of the approximately 53 patients in dose escalation, about 20 had hepatocellular carcinoma, some 15 had melanoma, 9 had renal cell carcinoma and 9 had head and neck cancer. The point of sequencing TCRbeta in the periphery was to test whether ivuxolimab changed TCR sequence diversity and drove clonal T-cell expansion. Intravenous ivuxolimab was administered to patients every 2 weeks at six dose levels: 0.01, 0.1, 0.3, 1.5, 3 and 10 mg/kg. Partial responses occurred in three dose-escalation patients, of whom one had hepatocellular carcinoma and two had cutaneous melanoma. The paper reports the monotherapy dose-escalation portion (N of about 52 patients) of the phase I ivuxolimab trial. Broader findings and caveats from the paper: In the 0.1-3.0 mg/kg groups, partial responders had among the lowest normalized peripheral clonal expansion, particularly in CD8+ T cells. Low levels of normalized T-cell clonal expansion were also seen in some nonresponding patients. After ivuxolimab, more expanded clones were found on average in CD8+ T cells than in CD4+ T cells. Clonal expansion of both CD4+ and CD8+ blood T cells was observed from baseline to week 6 at doses 0.1 to 3.0 mg/kg. The antigen specificity of the clonally expanded peripheral T cells was not determined.

The trial excluded patients who had a history of autoimmune disease or were on systemic immunosuppression. In every dose cohort, peripheral blood was drawn for TCR sequencing at baseline, cycle 4 day 1, and cycle 7 day 1. The samples were drawn from a first-in-human, open-label, multicenter phase I dose-escalation trial of ivuxolimab. The trial enrolled adults with locally advanced or metastatic head and neck squamous cell, hepatocellular, melanoma or renal cell carcinoma. Before TCR sequencing, CD4+ T cells and CD8+ T cells were sorted from peripheral blood as separate populations. The CDR1 and CDR2 encoded by the germline V gene are KGHSH and LQKENI. Its CDR3 holds 15 amino acids, cysteine through phenylalanine. Here the CDR3 DNA is all that survives: 45 bases in frame from base 1. V lost 3 bases and J lost 1 base, and the count of bases not matched to a germline gene is 5. Turning to this clone: Its antigen is still unknown. Nothing much larger sits one base from this clone, and base qualities are not available.

To sequence the TCRbeta CDR3 region, genomic DNA was isolated from the sorted cells. The immunoSEQ Assay was used to sequence the TCRbeta CDR3 regions. Entries here come from immuneACCESS through TCRdb and include only in-frame sequences with V and J called. Some clones fail to appear in such tables; in the studies checked, an unresolved V gene covers under half of the shortfall, and the cause of the remainder is unknown. The sample table holds about 70,000 clones, of which roughly 85% were seen once. Roughly 3% of the sample goes to the ten largest clones. The chain is made from TRBV18 and TRBJ1-1; 7 junctional bases match TRBD1. The starting material was CD4+ or CD8+ T cells sorted from blood, obtained in a trial of the OX40 agonist ivuxolimab. This TCR derives from an adult with an advanced solid tumor such as melanoma, head and neck, liver or kidney cancer. The nucleotides are TGTGCCAGCTCACCGGCTGACAGGGCGAACACTGAAGCTTTCTTT. Translated, it gives CASSPADRANTEAFF.